This TCR beta chain emerged from a study of CD8+ T cells in alopecia areata. Treatment here: oral pan-JAK inhibitor, 5-10 mg twice daily. From alopecia areata patients, lesional scalp punch biopsies and peripheral blood were collected. RNA extraction was followed by reverse transcription into cDNA, which acted as the sequencing template. This table comes from immunoSEQ multiplex PCR, and its TCRdb copy is limited to in-frame clones, with some not included. Seen here are about 180,000 clones, approximately 49% observed once, and the top ten hold 10%. Germline V CDR1 and CDR2: LGHNA, YSLEER. Trimming left V 0 bases short and J 0 bases short, with 10 bases between. This CDR3 has 16 amino acids. This clone was seen a few times.

This sample comprised CD8+ T cells sorted from blood, obtained around week 53, from a patient treated with tofacitinib. The chain carries TRBV4-3 and TRBJ2-3; D is perhaps TRBD1 (5 bases). The TCR was taken from a human donor with alopecia areata. The CDR3 DNA reads TGCGCCAGCAGCCAAGAAGGAGCAGGGAGCACAGATACGCAGTATTTT. Amino acid sequence: CASSQEGAGSTDTQYF.